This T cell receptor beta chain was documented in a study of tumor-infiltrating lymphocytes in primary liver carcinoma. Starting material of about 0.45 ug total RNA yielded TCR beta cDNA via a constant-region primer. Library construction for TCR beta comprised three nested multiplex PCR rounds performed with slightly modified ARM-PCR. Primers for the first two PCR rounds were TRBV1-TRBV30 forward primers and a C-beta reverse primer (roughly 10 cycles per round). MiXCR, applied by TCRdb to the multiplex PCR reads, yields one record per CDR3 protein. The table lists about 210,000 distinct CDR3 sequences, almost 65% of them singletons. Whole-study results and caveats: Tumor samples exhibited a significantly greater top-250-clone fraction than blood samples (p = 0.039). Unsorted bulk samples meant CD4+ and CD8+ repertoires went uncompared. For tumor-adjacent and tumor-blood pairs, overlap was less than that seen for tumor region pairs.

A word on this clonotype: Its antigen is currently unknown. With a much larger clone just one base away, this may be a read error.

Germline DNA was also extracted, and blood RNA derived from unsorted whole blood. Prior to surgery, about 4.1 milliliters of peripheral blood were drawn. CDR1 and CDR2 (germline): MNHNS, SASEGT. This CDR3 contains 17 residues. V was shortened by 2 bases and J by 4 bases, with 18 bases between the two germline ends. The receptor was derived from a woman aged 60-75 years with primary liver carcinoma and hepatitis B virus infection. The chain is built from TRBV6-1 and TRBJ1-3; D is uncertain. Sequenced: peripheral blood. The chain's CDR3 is CASSEWGAKKSGNTIYF. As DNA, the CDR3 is TGTGCCAGCAGTGAATGGGGTGCGAAGAAGTCGGGAAACACCATATATTTT.